Listed below are T cell receptor beta chains from one sample, sequenced in a study of tumor-infiltrating lymphocytes in localized non-small cell lung cancer. Method: immunoSEQ multiplex PCR; TCRdb's copy keeps in-frame clones and lacks some. The repertoire holds 15,000 to 20,000 clones, with approximately 80% as singletons. The sequenced sample was uninvolved lung tissue not adjacent to the tumor. These receptors were taken from a human donor with non-small cell lung cancer. The CDR3 runs from the conserved cysteine through the conserved F or W. Each record gives: clone size, V gene, J gene, D gene, CDR3 protein, CDR3 DNA. A D gene is named only where the DNA matches it firmly. Not every row has a clone size; where given, it reads once, few, many or a size class.

.	TRBV5-6	TRBJ2-7	.	CASSLQGARAYEQYF	TGTGCCAGCAGCCTACAAGGGGCTCGGGCCTACGAGCAGTACTTC
.	TRBV7-9	TRBJ1-1	TRBD1	CASSSYISGTGNTEAFF	TGTGCCAGCAGTTCATACATCTCCGGGACAGGGAACACTGAAGCTTTCTTT
once	TRBV19	TRBJ2-1	.	CASQRTLNEQFF	TGTGCCAGTCAAAGGACTCTCAATGAGCAGTTCTTC
.	TRBV5-1	TRBJ2-7	.	CASSPGQFPGEQYF	TGCGCCAGCAGCCCCGGACAGTTCCCGGGGGAGCAGTACTTC
.	TRBV7-2	TRBJ2-7	.	CASSPGSWEQYF	TGTGCCAGCAGCCCTGGCTCCTGGGAGCAGTACTTC
.	TRBV27	TRBJ2-1	TRBD2	CASRQFIAGGNEQFF	TGTGCCAGCAGGCAATTTATAGCGGGAGGAAATGAGCAGTTCTTC
.	TRBV14	TRBJ2-3	.	CASSRHGTGSSDTQYF	TGTGCCAGCAGCCGCCACGGGACGGGGAGTTCGGATACGCAGTATTTT
.	TRBV6-1	TRBJ1-2	.	CASRPQGQSGYTF	TGTGCCAGCCGCCCTCAGGGACAATCTGGCTACACCTTC
.	TRBV6-5	TRBJ2-2	TRBD2	CASRPRLAPRTELFF	TGTGCCAGCAGGCCGCGACTAGCGCCAAGGACGGAGCTGTTTTTT
.	TRBV15	TRBJ1-5	.	CATSRLPTEDQPQHF	TGTGCCACCAGCAGATTACCGACAGAAGATCAGCCCCAGCATTTT
.	TRBV18	TRBJ1-1	.	CASSPLQGNLNTEAFF	TGTGCCAGCTCACCGCTACAGGGCAACTTAAACACTGAAGCTTTCTTT
.	TRBV2	TRBJ2-7	TRBD1	CASSAQGANDEQYF	TGTGCCAGCAGTGCCCAGGGGGCGAACGACGAGCAGTACTTC
.	TRBV20-1	TRBJ2-7	.	CSASQVSEQYF	TGCAGTGCGAGTCAGGTATCCGAGCAGTACTTC